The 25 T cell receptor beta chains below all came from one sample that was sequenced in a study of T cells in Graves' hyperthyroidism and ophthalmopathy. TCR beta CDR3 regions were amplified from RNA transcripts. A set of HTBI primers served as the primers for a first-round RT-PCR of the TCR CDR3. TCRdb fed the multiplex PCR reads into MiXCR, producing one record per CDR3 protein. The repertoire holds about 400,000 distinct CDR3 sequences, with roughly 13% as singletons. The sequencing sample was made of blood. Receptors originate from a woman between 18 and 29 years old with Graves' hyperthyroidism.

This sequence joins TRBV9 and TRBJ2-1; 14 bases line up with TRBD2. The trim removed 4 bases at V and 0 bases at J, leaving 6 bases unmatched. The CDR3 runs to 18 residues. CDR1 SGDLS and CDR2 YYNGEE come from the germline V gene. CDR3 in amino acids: CASSPLGLAGGSYNEQFF. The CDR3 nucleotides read TGTGCCAGCAGCCCCTTAGGACTAGCGGGAGGCTCCTACAATGAGCAGTTCTTC.

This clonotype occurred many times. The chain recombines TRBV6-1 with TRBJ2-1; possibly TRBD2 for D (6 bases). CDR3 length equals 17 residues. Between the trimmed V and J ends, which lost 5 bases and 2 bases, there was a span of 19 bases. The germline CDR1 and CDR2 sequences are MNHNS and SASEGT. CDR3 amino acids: CASSLRSARLAYNEQFF. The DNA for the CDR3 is TGTGCCAGCAGTCTTCGTTCTGCGAGACTAGCCTACAATGAGCAGTTCTTC.

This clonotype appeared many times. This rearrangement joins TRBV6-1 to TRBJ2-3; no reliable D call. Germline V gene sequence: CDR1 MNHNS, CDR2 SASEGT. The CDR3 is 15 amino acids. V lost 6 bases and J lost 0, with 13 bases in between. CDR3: CASRPRTVSTDTQYF. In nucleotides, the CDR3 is TGTGCCAGCAGACCAAGGACGGTTAGCACAGATACGCAGTATTTT.

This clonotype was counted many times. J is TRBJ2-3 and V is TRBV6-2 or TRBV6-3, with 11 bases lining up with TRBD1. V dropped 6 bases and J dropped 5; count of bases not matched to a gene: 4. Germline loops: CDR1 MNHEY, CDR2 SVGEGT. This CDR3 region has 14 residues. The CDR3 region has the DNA TGTGCCAGCAGGACGGACAGGGGGCTAGATACGCAGTATTTT. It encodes CASRTDRGLDTQYF.

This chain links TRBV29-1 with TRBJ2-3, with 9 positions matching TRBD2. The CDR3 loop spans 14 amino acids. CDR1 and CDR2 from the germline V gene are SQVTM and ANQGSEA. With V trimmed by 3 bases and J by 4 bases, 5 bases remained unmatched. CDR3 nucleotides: TGCAGCGTTGAGACTAGCGGCCGAGCAGATACGCAGTATTTT. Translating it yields CSVETSGRADTQYF.

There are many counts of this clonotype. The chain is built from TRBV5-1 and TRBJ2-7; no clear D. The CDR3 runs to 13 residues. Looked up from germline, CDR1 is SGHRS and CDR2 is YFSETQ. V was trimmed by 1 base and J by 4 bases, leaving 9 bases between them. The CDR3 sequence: CASSLHGGYEQYF. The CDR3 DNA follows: TGCGCCAGCAGCTTGCATGGTGGGTACGAGCAGTACTTC.

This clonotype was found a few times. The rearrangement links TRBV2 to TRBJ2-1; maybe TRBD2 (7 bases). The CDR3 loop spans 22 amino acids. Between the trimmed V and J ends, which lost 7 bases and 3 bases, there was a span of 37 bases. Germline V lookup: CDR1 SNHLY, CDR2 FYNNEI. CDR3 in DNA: TGTGCCAGCAAAAGGGGGGGGTTTATTCGTAGGCAAAAGCTTCTTCTCTACAATGAGCAGTTCTTC. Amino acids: CASKRGGFIRRQKLLLYNEQFF. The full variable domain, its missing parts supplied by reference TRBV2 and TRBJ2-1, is EPEVTQTPSHQVTQMGQEVILRCVPISNHLYFYWYRQILGQKVEFLVSFYNNEISEKSEIFDDQFSVERPDGSNFTLKIRSTKLEDSAMYFCASKRGGFIRRQKLLLYNEQFFGPGTRLTVL.

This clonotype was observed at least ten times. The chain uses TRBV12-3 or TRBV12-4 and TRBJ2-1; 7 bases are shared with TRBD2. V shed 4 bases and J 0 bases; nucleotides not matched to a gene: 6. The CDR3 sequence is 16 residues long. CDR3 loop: CASSSRTRSSYNEQFF. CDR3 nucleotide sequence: TGTGCCAGCAGTTCCAGGACTAGGAGCTCCTACAATGAGCAGTTCTTC.

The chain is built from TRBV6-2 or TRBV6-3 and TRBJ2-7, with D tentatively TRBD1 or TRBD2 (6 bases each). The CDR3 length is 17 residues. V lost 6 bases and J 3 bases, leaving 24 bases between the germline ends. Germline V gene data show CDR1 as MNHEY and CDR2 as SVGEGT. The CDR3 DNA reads TGTGCCAGCAGAGTAGGCGTCGGGGGCGGCGGCTTCTACGAGCAGTACTTC. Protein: CASRVGVGGGGFYEQYF.

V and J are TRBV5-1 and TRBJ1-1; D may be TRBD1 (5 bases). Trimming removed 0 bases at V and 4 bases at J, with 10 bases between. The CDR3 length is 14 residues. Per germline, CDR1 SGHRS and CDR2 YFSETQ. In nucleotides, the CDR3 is TGCGCCAGCAGCTTGGGAGGACAAGCCACTGAAGCTTTCTTT. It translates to CASSLGGQATEAFF.

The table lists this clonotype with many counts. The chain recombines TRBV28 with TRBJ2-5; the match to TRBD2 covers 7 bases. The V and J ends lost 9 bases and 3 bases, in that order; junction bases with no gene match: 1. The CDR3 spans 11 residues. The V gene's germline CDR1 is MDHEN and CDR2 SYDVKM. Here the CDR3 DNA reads TGTGCCAGACTAGCGAAAGAGACCCAGTACTTC. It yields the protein CARLAKETQYF. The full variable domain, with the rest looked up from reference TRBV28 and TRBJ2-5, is DVKVTQSSRYLVKRTGEKVFLECVQDMDHENMFWYRQDPGLGLRLIYFSYDVKMKEKGDIPEGYSVSREKKERFSLILESASTNQTSMYLCARLAKETQYFGPGTRLLVL.

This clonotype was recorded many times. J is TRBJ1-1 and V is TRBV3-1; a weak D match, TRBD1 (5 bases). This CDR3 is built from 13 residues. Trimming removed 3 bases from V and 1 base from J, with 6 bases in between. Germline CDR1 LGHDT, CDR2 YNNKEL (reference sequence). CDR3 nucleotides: TGTGCCAGCAGCCACGGGGGGAACACTGAAGCTTTCTTT. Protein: CASSHGGNTEAFF. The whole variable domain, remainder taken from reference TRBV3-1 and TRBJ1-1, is DTAVSQTPKYLVTQMGNDKSIKCEQNLGHDTMYWYKQDSKKFLKIMFSYNNKELIINETVPNRFSPKSPDKAHLNLHINSLELGDSAVYFCASSHGGNTEAFFGQGTRLTVV.

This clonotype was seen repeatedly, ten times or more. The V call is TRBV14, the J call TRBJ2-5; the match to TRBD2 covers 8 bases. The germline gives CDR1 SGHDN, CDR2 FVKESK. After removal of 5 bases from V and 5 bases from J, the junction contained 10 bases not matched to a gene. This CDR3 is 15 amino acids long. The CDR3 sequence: CASSSNSGSGETQYF. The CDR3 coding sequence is TGTGCCAGCAGCTCCAACAGCGGGAGCGGCGAGACCCAGTACTTC.

The chain's CDR3 is CASSDRDREYEQFF. The CDR3 region has the DNA TGCGCCAGCAGTGACAGGGACAGGGAGTATGAGCAGTTCTTC. The V gene is TRBV10-1, the J gene TRBJ2-1, with TRBD1 matching over 9 bases. There are 14 residues in the CDR3. Germline V gene sequence: CDR1 WNHNN, CDR2 SYGVQD (reference sequence). The ends lost 3 bases at V and 8 bases at J; junction bases unmatched: 5.

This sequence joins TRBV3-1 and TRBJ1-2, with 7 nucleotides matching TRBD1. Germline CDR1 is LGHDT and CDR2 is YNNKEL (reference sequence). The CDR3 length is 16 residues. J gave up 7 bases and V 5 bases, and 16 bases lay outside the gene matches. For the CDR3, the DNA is TGTGCCAGCAGCGTAGGGGTGGCGACAGGGTTTGGTGGCTACACCTTC. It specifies CASSVGVATGFGGYTF.

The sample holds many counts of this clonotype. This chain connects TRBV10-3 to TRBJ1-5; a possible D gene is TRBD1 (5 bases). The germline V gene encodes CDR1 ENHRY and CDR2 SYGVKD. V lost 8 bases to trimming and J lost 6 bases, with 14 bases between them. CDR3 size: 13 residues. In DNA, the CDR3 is TGTGCCATCGGCCGGGACTTCACTCAGCCCCAGCATTTT. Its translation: CAIGRDFTQPQHF.

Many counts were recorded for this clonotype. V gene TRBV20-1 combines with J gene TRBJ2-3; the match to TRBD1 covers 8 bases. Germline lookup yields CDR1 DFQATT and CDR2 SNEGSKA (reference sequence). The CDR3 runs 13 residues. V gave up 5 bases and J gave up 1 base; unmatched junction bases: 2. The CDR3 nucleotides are TGCAGTGCTGCGGGACAGGGCACAGATACGCAGTATTTT. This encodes CSAAGQGTDTQYF.

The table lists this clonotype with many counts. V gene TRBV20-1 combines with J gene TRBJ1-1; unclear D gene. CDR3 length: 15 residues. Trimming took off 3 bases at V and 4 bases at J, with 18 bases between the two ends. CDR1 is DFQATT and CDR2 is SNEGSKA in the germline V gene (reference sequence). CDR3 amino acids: CSARAGSEISTEAFF. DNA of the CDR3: TGCAGTGCTAGGGCCGGGAGCGAAATATCCACTGAAGCTTTCTTT.

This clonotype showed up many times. In nucleotides, the CDR3 is TGTGCCAGCAGCCTGCTAGTGACCGGGGAGCTGTTTTTT. Translated: CASSLLVTGELFF. V is TRBV3-1 and J is TRBJ2-2; D is unresolved. CDR3 length equals 13 residues. V dropped 4 bases and J dropped 5 bases, with 8 bases sitting between them. Germline loops: CDR1 LGHDT, CDR2 YNNKEL (reference sequence).

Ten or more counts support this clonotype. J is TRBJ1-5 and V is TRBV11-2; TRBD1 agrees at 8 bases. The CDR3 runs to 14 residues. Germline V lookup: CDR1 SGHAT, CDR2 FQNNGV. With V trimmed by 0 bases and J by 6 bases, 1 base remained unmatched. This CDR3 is CASSLETGVQPQHF. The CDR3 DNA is TGTGCCAGCAGCTTAGAGACAGGGGTTCAGCCCCAGCATTTT.

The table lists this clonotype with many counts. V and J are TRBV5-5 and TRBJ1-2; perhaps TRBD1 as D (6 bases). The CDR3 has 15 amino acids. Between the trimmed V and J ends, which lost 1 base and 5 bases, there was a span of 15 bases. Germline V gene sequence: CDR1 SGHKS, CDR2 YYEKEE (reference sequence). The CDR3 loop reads CASSLSIGQGYGYTF. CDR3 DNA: TGTGCCAGCAGCTTGTCCATAGGGCAGGGGTATGGCTACACCTTC.

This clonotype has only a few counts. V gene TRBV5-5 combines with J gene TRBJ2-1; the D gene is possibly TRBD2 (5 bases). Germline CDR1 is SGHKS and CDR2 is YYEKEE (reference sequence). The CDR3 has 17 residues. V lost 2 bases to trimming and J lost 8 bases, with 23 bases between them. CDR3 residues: CASSFIMAPGIVDEQFF. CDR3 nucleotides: TGTGCCAGCAGCTTTATCATGGCGCCGGGGATAGTGGATGAGCAGTTCTTC.

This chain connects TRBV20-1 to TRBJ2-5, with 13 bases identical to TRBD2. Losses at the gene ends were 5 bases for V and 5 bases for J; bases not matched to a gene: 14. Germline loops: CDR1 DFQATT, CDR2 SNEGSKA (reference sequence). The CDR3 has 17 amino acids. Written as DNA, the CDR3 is TGCAGTGCTCTCTCCCCGAGGACTAGCGGGAGTATGGAGACCCAGTACTTC. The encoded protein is CSALSPRTSGSMETQYF.

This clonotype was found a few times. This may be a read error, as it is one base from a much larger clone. The CDR3 reads CASSRCGDPRGETQYF. Written as DNA, the CDR3 is TGTGCCAGCAGTCGCTGCGGGGACCCCAGAGGGGAGACCCAGTACTTC. The chain carries TRBV12-3 or TRBV12-4 and TRBJ2-5; maybe TRBD2 (6 bases). CDR3 length equals 16 residues. V was shortened by 5 bases and J by 5 bases, with 21 bases between the two germline ends.

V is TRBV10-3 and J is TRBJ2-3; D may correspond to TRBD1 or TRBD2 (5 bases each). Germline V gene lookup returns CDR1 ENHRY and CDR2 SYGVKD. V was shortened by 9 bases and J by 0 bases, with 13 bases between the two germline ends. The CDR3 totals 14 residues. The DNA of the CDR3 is TGTGCCATTCTTGGGACGGCTAGCACAGATACGCAGTATTTT. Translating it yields CAILGTASTDTQYF.